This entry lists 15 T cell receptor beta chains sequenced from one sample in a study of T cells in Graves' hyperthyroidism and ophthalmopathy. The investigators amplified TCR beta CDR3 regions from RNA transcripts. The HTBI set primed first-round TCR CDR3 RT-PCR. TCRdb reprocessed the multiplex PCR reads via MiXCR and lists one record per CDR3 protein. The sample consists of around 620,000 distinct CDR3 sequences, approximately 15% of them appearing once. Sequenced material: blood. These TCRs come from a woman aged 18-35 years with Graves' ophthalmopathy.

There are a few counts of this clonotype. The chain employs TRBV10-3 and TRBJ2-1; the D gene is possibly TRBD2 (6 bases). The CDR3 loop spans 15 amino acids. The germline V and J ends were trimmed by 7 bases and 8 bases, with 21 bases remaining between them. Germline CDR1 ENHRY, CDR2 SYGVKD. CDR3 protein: CAITPGSGVEDEQFF. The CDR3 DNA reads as TGTGCCATCACCCCTGGCTCGGGAGTGGAGGATGAGCAGTTCTTC.

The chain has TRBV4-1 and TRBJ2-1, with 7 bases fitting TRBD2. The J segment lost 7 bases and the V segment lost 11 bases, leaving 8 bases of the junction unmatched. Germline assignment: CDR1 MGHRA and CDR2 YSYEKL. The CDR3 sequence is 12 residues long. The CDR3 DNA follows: TGCGCCTCCGGCGGGAGAAATAATGAGCAGTTCTTC. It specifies CASGGRNNEQFF.

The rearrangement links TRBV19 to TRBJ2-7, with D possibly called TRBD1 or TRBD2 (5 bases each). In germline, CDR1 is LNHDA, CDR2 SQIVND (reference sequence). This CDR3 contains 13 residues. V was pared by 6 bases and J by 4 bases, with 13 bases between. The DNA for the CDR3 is TGTGCCAGTAGGCCGGGGCCTCCATACGAGCAGTACTTC. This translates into CASRPGPPYEQYF.

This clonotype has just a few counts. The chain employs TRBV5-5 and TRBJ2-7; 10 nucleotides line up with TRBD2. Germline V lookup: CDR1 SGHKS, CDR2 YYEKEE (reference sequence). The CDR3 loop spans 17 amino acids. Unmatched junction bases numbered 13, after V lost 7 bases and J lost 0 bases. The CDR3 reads CASSPYGLAVTSYEQYF. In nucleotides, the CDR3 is TGTGCCAGCTCACCATATGGACTAGCGGTTACCTCCTACGAGCAGTACTTC.

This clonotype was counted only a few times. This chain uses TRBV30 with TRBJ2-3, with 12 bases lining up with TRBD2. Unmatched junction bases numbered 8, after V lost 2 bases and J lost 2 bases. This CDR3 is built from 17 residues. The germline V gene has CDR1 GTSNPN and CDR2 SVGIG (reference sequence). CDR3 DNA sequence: TGTGCCTGGAGTATACGCGGACTAGCGGGAATCACAGATACGCAGTATTTT. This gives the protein CAWSIRGLAGITDTQYF.

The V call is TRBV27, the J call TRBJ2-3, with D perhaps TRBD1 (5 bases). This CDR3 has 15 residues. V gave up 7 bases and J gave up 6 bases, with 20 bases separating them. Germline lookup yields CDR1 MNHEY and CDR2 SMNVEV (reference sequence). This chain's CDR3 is CASKGATVARDTQYF. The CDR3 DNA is TGTGCCAGCAAAGGGGCGACCGTGGCCCGGGATACGCAGTATTTT.

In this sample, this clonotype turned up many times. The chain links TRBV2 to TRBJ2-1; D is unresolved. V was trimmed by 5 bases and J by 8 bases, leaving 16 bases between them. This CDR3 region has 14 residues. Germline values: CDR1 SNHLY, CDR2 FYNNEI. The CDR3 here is CASSQRWLRDEQFF. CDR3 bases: TGTGCCAGCAGTCAGAGGTGGCTCCGGGATGAGCAGTTCTTC. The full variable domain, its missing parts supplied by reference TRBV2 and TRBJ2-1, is EPEVTQTPSHQVTQMGQEVILRCVPISNHLYFYWYRQILGQKVEFLVSFYNNEISEKSEIFDDQFSVERPDGSNFTLKIRSTKLEDSAMYFCASSQRWLRDEQFFGPGTRLTVL.

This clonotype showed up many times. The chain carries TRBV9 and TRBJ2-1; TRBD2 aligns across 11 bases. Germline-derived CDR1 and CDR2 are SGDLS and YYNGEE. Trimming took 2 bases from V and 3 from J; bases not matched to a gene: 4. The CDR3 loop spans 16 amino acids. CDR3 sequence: CASSVIAGGGYNEQFF. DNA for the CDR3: TGTGCCAGCAGCGTTATAGCGGGAGGGGGCTACAATGAGCAGTTCTTC.

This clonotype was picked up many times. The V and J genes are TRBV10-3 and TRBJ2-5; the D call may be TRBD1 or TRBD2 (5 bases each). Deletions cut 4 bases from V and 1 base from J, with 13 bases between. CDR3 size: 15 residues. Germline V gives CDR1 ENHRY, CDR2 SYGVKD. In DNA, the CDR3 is TGTGCCATCAGTGGAGAAGGGACCTCCCAAGAGACCCAGTACTTC. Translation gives CAISGEGTSQETQYF.

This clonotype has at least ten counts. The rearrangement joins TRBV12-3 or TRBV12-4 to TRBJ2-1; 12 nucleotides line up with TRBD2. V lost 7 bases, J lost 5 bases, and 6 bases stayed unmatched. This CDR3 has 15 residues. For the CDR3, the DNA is TGTGCCAGCACTCCTAGCGGGAGGGCAGACAATGAGCAGTTCTTC. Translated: CASTPSGRADNEQFF.

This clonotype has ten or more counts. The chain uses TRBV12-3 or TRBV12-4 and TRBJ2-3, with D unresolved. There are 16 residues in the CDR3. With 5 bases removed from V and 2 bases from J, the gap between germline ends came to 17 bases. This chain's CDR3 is CASSDDGRIPTDTQYF. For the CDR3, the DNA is TGTGCCAGCAGTGACGATGGGCGGATCCCCACAGATACGCAGTATTTT.

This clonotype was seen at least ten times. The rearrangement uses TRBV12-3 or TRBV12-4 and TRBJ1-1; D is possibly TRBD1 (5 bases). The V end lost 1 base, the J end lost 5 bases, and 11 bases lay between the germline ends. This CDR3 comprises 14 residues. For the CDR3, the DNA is TGTGCCAGCAGTTTAGAGGGGACGTGGACTGAAGCTTTCTTT. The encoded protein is CASSLEGTWTEAFF.

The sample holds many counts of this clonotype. The CDR3 DNA reads as TGTGCCAGCAGCTCGACCGCTAGCGGCGAGCAGTACTTC. Its translation: CASSSTASGEQYF. The chain is built from TRBV7-9 and TRBJ2-7; 7 bases match TRBD2. The CDR3 totals 13 residues. Germline V gene data show CDR1 as SEHNR and CDR2 as FQNEAQ (reference sequence). The J segment lost 6 bases and the V segment lost 4 bases, leaving 6 bases of the junction unmatched.

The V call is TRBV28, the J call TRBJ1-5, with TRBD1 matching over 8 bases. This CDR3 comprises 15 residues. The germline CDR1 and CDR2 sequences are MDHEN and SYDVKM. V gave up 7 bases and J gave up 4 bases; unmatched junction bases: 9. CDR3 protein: CASTRGTGGNQPQHF. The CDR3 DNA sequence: TGTGCCAGCACTAGGGGGACAGGTGGGAATCAGCCCCAGCATTTT. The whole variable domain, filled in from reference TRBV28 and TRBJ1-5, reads DVKVTQSSRYLVKRTGEKVFLECVQDMDHENMFWYRQDPGLGLRLIYFSYDVKMKEKGDIPEGYSVSREKKERFSLILESASTNQTSMYLCASTRGTGGNQPQHFGDGTRLSIL.

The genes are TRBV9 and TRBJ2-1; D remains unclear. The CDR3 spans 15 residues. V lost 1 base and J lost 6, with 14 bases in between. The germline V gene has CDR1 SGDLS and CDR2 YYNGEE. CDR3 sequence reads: CASSVISRMGNEQFF. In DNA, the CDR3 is TGTGCCAGCAGCGTAATTTCTAGGATGGGCAATGAGCAGTTCTTC.